The 26 T cell receptor beta chains below were found in one sample sequenced in a study of T cells in Graves' hyperthyroidism and ophthalmopathy. Amplified regions were TCR beta CDR3 sequences from RNA transcripts. The HTBI primer set drove a first-round RT-PCR of the TCR CDR3. Using its own MiXCR run on the multiplex PCR reads, TCRdb lists one record per CDR3 protein. This table holds about half a million distinct CDR3 sequences, 20% to 25% found once. The source material was blood. These receptors came from a man aged 18-30 years with Graves' hyperthyroidism.

In its sample, this clonotype was seen many times. The chain is built from TRBV6-1 and TRBJ1-2; D remains ambiguous. Germline V gene data show CDR1 as MNHNS and CDR2 as SASEGT. V was trimmed by 3 bases and J by 4 bases, leaving 15 bases between them. The CDR3 totals 15 residues. The CDR3 DNA is TGTGCCAGCAGTGACGCCGGAACCAGCAGCTATGGCTACACCTTC. Translation gives CASSDAGTSSYGYTF.

This chain connects TRBV7-9 to TRBJ1-2; D perhaps matches TRBD1 (5 bases). The ends were cut back, 3 bases at V and 3 bases at J, with 14 bases in the middle. This CDR3 has 15 residues. Germline lookup yields CDR1 SEHNR and CDR2 FQNEAQ (reference sequence). The CDR3 DNA sequence: TGTGCCAGCAGCTTGGGCGAGGGGCTAGACTATGGCTACACCTTC. Amino acids: CASSLGEGLDYGYTF.

This clonotype was seen many times. This sequence joins TRBV7-2 and TRBJ2-7; 8 positions match TRBD1. The CDR3 has 15 residues. The ends lost 4 bases at V and 2 bases at J; junction bases unmatched: 7. Germline CDR1 SGHTA, CDR2 FQGNSA. The CDR3 DNA reads as TGTGCCAGCAGCTCGCCCGGGACAGGACCCTACGAGCAGTACTTC. It encodes CASSSPGTGPYEQYF. The full variable domain, completed using reference TRBV7-2 and TRBJ2-7, is GAGVSQSPSNKVTEKGKDVELRCDPISGHTALYWYRQSLGQGLEFLIYFQGNSAPDKSGLPSDRFSAERTGGSVSTLTIQRTQQEDSAVYLCASSSPGTGPYEQYFGPGTRLTVT.

The chain couples TRBV6-1 to TRBJ2-7; the D gene is possibly TRBD1 (6 bases). Germline loops: CDR1 MNHNS, CDR2 SASEGT. Trimming removed 6 bases from V and 5 bases from J, with 17 bases in between. The CDR3 is 14 residues long. The CDR3 here is CASRKQGNSHEQYF. The CDR3 DNA is TGTGCCAGCAGGAAACAGGGTAACAGCCACGAGCAGTACTTC.

The rearrangement joins TRBV4-1 to TRBJ1-6, with no clear D. The CDR3 runs 18 residues. V lost 0 bases to trimming and J lost 0 bases, with 12 bases between them. Germline V CDR1 and CDR2: MGHRA, YSYEKL. For the CDR3, the DNA is TGCGCCAGCAGCCAAGATGTCCCCGATAGCTCCTATAATTCACCCCTCCACTTT. Amino acids: CASSQDVPDSSYNSPLHF.

This chain joins TRBV12-3 or TRBV12-4 and TRBJ1-2, with TRBD1 identical over 8 bases. CDR3 length: 14 residues. V lost 7 bases and J lost 6; bases outside the gene matches: 10. In DNA, the CDR3 is TGTGCCAGCACTCCTCGGACAGGGAAAAATGGCTACACCTTC. This gives the protein CASTPRTGKNGYTF.

The V and J genes are TRBV29-1 and TRBJ1-2; weak D call: TRBD1 (5 bases). The CDR3 is made up of 13 amino acids. V lost 3 bases, J lost 2 bases, and 10 bases lay in between. Germline V gene sequence: CDR1 SQVTM, CDR2 ANQGSEA. The CDR3 spells CSVEGELNYGYTF. The DNA of the CDR3 is TGCAGCGTTGAGGGGGAATTGAACTATGGCTACACCTTC.

The CDR3 sequence is CASSNGLAGGPRQETQYF. The CDR3 nucleotides are TGTGCCAGCAGCAACGGACTAGCGGGAGGACCCCGCCAAGAGACCCAGTACTTC. J is TRBJ2-5 and V is TRBV11-2; TRBD2 matches 14 bases. J gave up 1 base and V 5 bases, and 9 bases lay outside the gene matches. CDR1 SGHAT and CDR2 FQNNGV come from the germline V gene. This CDR3 has 18 amino acids.

This clonotype was recorded many times. The chain recombines TRBV27 with TRBJ2-5; D possibly corresponds to TRBD2 (5 bases). This CDR3 comprises 13 residues. V lost 11 bases to trimming and J lost 5 bases, with 18 bases between them. Germline V gene data show CDR1 as MNHEY and CDR2 as SMNVEV (reference sequence). In DNA form, the CDR3 reads TGTGCCTCCGCCTGGAGCCCGGGGGAGACCCAGTACTTC. This codes for CASAWSPGETQYF.

This clonotype occurred many times. This rearrangement joins TRBV11-2 to TRBJ2-7; a weak D match, TRBD2 (5 bases). Trimming shortened V by 4 bases and J by 2 bases, and 9 bases separated the two germline ends. CDR1 and CDR2 from the germline V gene are SGHAT and FQNNGV. The CDR3 totals 13 residues. CDR3 amino acids: CASSSGIPYEQYF. DNA for the CDR3: TGTGCCAGCAGCTCGGGGATCCCCTACGAGCAGTACTTC.

This clonotype was picked up many times. The chain links TRBV20-1 to TRBJ1-2, with D maybe TRBD1 (5 bases). With 2 bases removed from V and 6 bases from J, the gap between germline ends came to 13 bases. Germline CDR1 is DFQATT and CDR2 is SNEGSKA (reference sequence). The CDR3 contains 13 residues. The CDR3 DNA sequence: TGCAGTGCTAGACGACAGTTTAAGAATGGCTACACCTTC. Its protein is CSARRQFKNGYTF.

In this sample, this clonotype turned up many times. The chain uses TRBV29-1 and TRBJ1-3; the D is unclear. Germline CDR1 reads SQVTM; CDR2 reads ANQGSEA. The CDR3 has 14 residues. V was cut by 3 bases and J by 3 bases, with 12 bases left in between. DNA for the CDR3: TGCAGCGTTGAGTCGGGGTCCATTGGAAACACCATATATTTT. It codes for CSVESGSIGNTIYF.

The chain links TRBV7-6 to TRBJ2-7; 14 bases fit TRBD2. From germline, CDR1 is SGHVS and CDR2 FNYEAQ. With V trimmed by 1 base and J by 6 bases, 17 bases remained unmatched. CDR3 size: 20 residues. The CDR3 sequence is CASSLGGSGTSGSRTCEQYF. CDR3 DNA: TGTGCCAGCAGCTTAGGGGGATCCGGGACTAGCGGGAGTAGGACCTGCGAGCAGTACTTC.

Comment on this clonotype: One end of the junction varies from germline; a read error may be responsible. The J gene is TRBJ1-2, the V gene TRBV6-1; D possibly corresponds to TRBD1 (6 bases). The CDR3 runs 13 residues. Per germline, CDR1 MNHNS and CDR2 SASEGT. CDR3 sequence: CAISESQGNGYTF. CDR3 nucleotides: TGTGCCATCAGTGAGTCCCAGGGGAATGGCTACACCTTC.

At least ten counts were recorded for this clonotype. The chain joins TRBV2 to TRBJ2-5; the D gene could be TRBD1 or TRBD2 (5 bases each). Germline V CDR1 and CDR2: SNHLY, FYNNEI. This CDR3 has 12 amino acids. The V gene lost 6 bases and the J gene lost 8 bases, with 13 bases spanning the gap. CDR3 in amino acids: CASRLTRDTQYF. For the CDR3, the DNA is TGTGCCAGCAGATTGACCCGGGACACCCAGTACTTC.

This clonotype was observed many times. V gene TRBV11-2 combines with J gene TRBJ2-2, with 7 bases identical to TRBD1. The CDR3 runs 12 residues. Germline V gives CDR1 SGHAT, CDR2 FQNNGV. The trim removed 8 bases at V and 7 bases at J, leaving 4 bases unmatched. Here the CDR3 reads CASSQGDGELFF. In DNA form, the CDR3 reads TGTGCCAGCTCCCAGGGGGACGGGGAGCTGTTTTTT.

This clonotype was seen many times. This chain connects TRBV10-1 to TRBJ1-5; D is ambiguous. V lost 5 bases to trimming and J lost 0 bases, with 11 bases between them. Germline CDR1 is WNHNN and CDR2 is SYGVQD (reference sequence). The CDR3 is 15 residues long. The CDR3 is CASSPWTVSNQPQHF. The CDR3 coding sequence is TGCGCCAGCAGTCCCTGGACGGTTAGCAATCAGCCCCAGCATTTT.

The genes are TRBV25-1 and TRBJ2-5; 13 nucleotides match TRBD2. The CDR3 consists of 16 residues. Per the germline V gene, CDR1 is MGHDK and CDR2 is SYGVNS. The junction had 9 bases not matched to a gene; V was cut back by 6 bases and J by 5 bases. The CDR3 spells CASRPPGLAGVETQYF. The CDR3 DNA is TGTGCCAGCAGACCTCCTGGACTAGCGGGGGTGGAGACCCAGTACTTC.

This clonotype appeared many times. The J gene is TRBJ1-1, the V gene TRBV20-1; D is unclear. Germline V gene sequence: CDR1 DFQATT, CDR2 SNEGSKA (reference sequence). V lost 6 bases to trimming and J lost 2 bases, with 16 bases between them. This CDR3 has 14 residues. The CDR3 protein is CSAAERVGNTEAFF. CDR3 nucleotides: TGCAGTGCGGCGGAGAGGGTCGGCAACACTGAAGCTTTCTTT.

This clonotype was counted many times. The chain uses TRBV4-1 and TRBJ1-1, with D hard to call. Per germline, CDR1 MGHRA and CDR2 YSYEKL. This CDR3 has 15 amino acids. With 2 bases removed from V and 4 bases from J, the gap between germline ends came to 14 bases. CDR3 bases: TGCGCCAGCAGCCAACGGCACACCACGGGCACTGAAGCTTTCTTT. Its protein is CASSQRHTTGTEAFF.

This clonotype was seen a few times. J is TRBJ1-2 and V is TRBV6-5; D is possibly TRBD1 (6 bases). Trimming stripped 0 bases from V and 0 bases from J, with 11 bases between. From germline, CDR1 is MNHEY and CDR2 SVGAGI. This CDR3 has 16 residues. CDR3 sequence (DNA): TGTGCCAGCAGTTACTCAGGGGGGGCATCTAACTATGGCTACACCTTC. Encoded protein: CASSYSGGASNYGYTF.

This clonotype has a count of ten or more. The rearrangement uses TRBV20-1 and TRBJ2-7; D possibly corresponds to TRBD1 (6 bases). Germline V gives CDR1 DFQATT, CDR2 SNEGSKA (reference sequence). The V end lost 4 bases, the J end lost 7 bases, and 14 bases lay between the germline ends. This CDR3 comprises 12 residues. DNA for the CDR3: TGCAGTGCTACCGACAGGCTTGAGGAGCAGTACTTC. This sequence encodes CSATDRLEEQYF.

This clonotype was seen a handful of times. The V and J genes are TRBV9 and TRBJ2-1, with TRBD2 matching 16 bases. The CDR3 has 15 amino acids. Germline CDR1 is SGDLS and CDR2 is YYNGEE. Germline trimming cut 3 bases from V and 8 bases from J; bases unmatched to any gene: 2. In nucleotides, the CDR3 is TGTGCCAGCAGCGAGGGGACTAGCGGGGGGGATGAGCAGTTCTTC. It codes for CASSEGTSGGDEQFF. The variable domain in full, completed from reference TRBV9 and TRBJ2-1, reads DSGVTQTPKHLITATGQRVTLRCSPRSGDLSVYWYQQSLDQGLQFLIQYYNGEERAKGNILERFSAQQFPDLHSELNLSSLELGDSALYFCASSEGTSGGDEQFFGPGTRLTVL.

This clonotype came up many times. The chain couples TRBV19 to TRBJ1-5; the match to TRBD1 covers 8 bases. Looked up from germline, CDR1 is LNHDA and CDR2 is SQIVND (reference sequence). The CDR3 runs to 15 residues. Trimming at V came to 10 bases and at J to 6 bases, leaving 14 bases not matched to a gene. Here the CDR3 DNA reads TGTGCCACCGCCAGGACAGGGCCGTTTCGTCAGCCCCAGCATTTT. Its translation: CATARTGPFRQPQHF.

This clonotype was observed many times. V is TRBV20-1 and J is TRBJ2-7; D possibly corresponds to TRBD2 (6 bases). The CDR3 has 14 amino acids. Trimming removed 0 bases at V and 4 bases at J, with 13 bases between. The germline gives CDR1 DFQATT, CDR2 SNEGSKA (reference sequence). Written as DNA, the CDR3 is TGCAGTGCTAGAGAGCCCGGAGGGGTTTACGAGCAGTACTTC. It codes for CSAREPGGVYEQYF.

The rearrangement uses TRBV28 and TRBJ2-2; 8 bases map to TRBD2. Germline-derived CDR1 and CDR2 are MDHEN and SYDVKM. The CDR3 spans 17 residues. The V and J ends lost 5 bases and 4 bases, in that order; junction bases with no gene match: 12. The CDR3 here is CASSVTAREGITGELFF. CDR3 coding DNA: TGTGCCAGCAGTGTTACCGCCCGGGAGGGGATCACCGGGGAGCTGTTTTTT. Using reference TRBV28 and TRBJ2-2 for the parts outside the CDR3, the full variable domain is DVKVTQSSRYLVKRTGEKVFLECVQDMDHENMFWYRQDPGLGLRLIYFSYDVKMKEKGDIPEGYSVSREKKERFSLILESASTNQTSMYLCASSVTAREGITGELFFGEGSRLTVL.